Listed below are T cell receptor beta chains from one sample, sequenced in a study of T cell changes during pregnancy in multiple sclerosis. Here immunoSEQ multiplex PCR was the method, and the copy in TCRdb shows in-frame clones only, minus some. The sample consists of more than 55,000 clones, roughly nine tenths of them appearing once. The sequenced sample was peripheral blood, obtained in the second trimester of pregnancy. Source of these receptors: a female donor with multiple sclerosis, enrolled in a pregnancy study. CDR3s include the opening cysteine and the closing phenylalanine or tryptophan. The D gene is left open where the match is weak. For some rows the clone size is stated as once, few or many, or as a class when expanded; others skip it.

D: .
size: .
J: TRBJ1-5
V: TRBV19
CDR3: CASSKTEFNQPQHF
DNA: TGTGCCAGTAGTAAAACAGAGTTCAATCAGCCCCAGCATTTT

D: .
size: .
J: TRBJ1-1
V: TRBV30
CDR3: CAWGFGRGAFF
DNA: TGTGCCTGGGGCTTTGGGAGGGGAGCTTTCTTT

D: TRBD1
size: .
J: TRBJ1-1
V: TRBV19
CDR3: CASSHEMTGMNTEAFF
DNA: TGTGCCAGTAGTCACGAAATGACAGGGATGAACACTGAAGCTTTCTTT

D: TRBD2
size: .
J: TRBJ2-1
V: TRBV6-5
CDR3: CASAFGGAYNEQFF
DNA: TGTGCCAGCGCCTTCGGGGGGGCGTACAATGAGCAGTTCTTC

D: TRBD1
size: .
J: TRBJ2-1
V: TRBV7-2
CDR3: CASSMDRGPNEQFF
DNA: TGTGCCAGCAGCATGGACAGGGGCCCCAATGAGCAGTTCTTC

D: TRBD2
size: .
J: TRBJ2-3
V: TRBV9
CDR3: CASSVRAGDNTDTQYF
DNA: TGTGCCAGCAGCGTACGAGCGGGGGATAACACAGATACGCAGTATTTT

D: TRBD2
size: once
J: TRBJ2-6
V: TRBV25-1
CDR3: CASSGPGGGAGANVLTF
DNA: TGTGCCAGCAGTGGCCCCGGCGGGGGGGCTGGGGCCAACGTCCTGACTTTC

D: .
size: .
J: TRBJ1-1
V: TRBV4-1
CDR3: CASSHPPGNTEAFF
DNA: TGCGCCAGCAGCCACCCGCCCGGGAACACTGAAGCTTTCTTT

D: TRBD1
size: .
J: TRBJ2-5
V: TRBV19
CDR3: CASSLAHRGEETQYF
DNA: TGTGCCAGTAGTCTCGCGCACAGGGGGGAAGAGACCCAGTACTTC

D: TRBD2
size: .
J: TRBJ2-3
V: TRBV7-9
CDR3: CASSLEASGADTQYF
DNA: TGTGCCAGCAGCTTAGAAGCTAGCGGGGCAGATACGCAGTATTTT

D: .
size: .
J: TRBJ2-1
V: TRBV27
CDR3: CASGFSADEQFF
DNA: TGTGCCAGCGGCTTCTCGGCGGATGAGCAGTTCTTC

D: .
size: .
J: TRBJ1-4
V: TRBV7-9
CDR3: CASSPYLGDEKLFF
DNA: TGTGCCAGCAGCCCTTACCTGGGAGATGAAAAACTGTTTTTT

D: TRBD2
size: .
J: TRBJ2-7
V: TRBV6-5
CDR3: CASRYQLAGTNEQYF
DNA: TGTGCCAGCAGGTACCAACTAGCGGGGACGAACGAGCAGTACTTC

D: .
size: .
J: TRBJ2-4
V: TRBV10-3
CDR3: CAISESTSAKNIQYF
DNA: TGTGCCATCAGTGAGTCGACATCAGCCAAAAACATTCAGTACTTC

D: .
size: .
J: TRBJ1-2
V: TRBV2
CDR3: CASSEEFNYGYTF
DNA: TGTGCCAGCAGTGAGGAGTTCAACTATGGCTACACCTTC

D: .
size: once
J: TRBJ2-1
V: TRBV2
CDR3: CASSVLQTLNEQFF
DNA: TGTGCCAGCAGTGTTTTGCAGACTCTGAATGAGCAGTTCTTC

D: TRBD1
size: .
J: TRBJ2-5
V: TRBV28
CDR3: CASKVTGKGSITETQYF
DNA: TGTGCCAGCAAAGTGACAGGGAAGGGTAGTATAACGGAGACCCAGTACTTC

D: TRBD1
size: .
J: TRBJ1-4
V: TRBV6-1
CDR3: CASSEFRGPGEKLFF
DNA: TGTGCCAGCAGTGAATTTAGGGGGCCGGGAGAAAAACTGTTTTTT

D: TRBD2
size: .
J: TRBJ2-5
V: TRBV5-4
CDR3: CASSLKTSGVETQYF
DNA: TGTGCCAGCAGCTTGAAGACTAGCGGGGTAGAGACCCAGTACTTC

D: .
size: .
J: TRBJ1-5
V: TRBV7-9
CDR3: CASSGSNSNQPQHF
DNA: TGTGCCAGCAGCGGCTCAAATAGCAATCAGCCCCAGCATTTT

D: .
size: .
J: TRBJ1-2
V: TRBV29-1
CDR3: CSVASGESYGYTF
DNA: TGCAGCGTTGCCTCAGGTGAATCCTATGGCTACACCTTC

D: .
size: .
J: TRBJ1-5
V: TRBV7-8
CDR3: CASSLRFGTGINQPQHF
DNA: TGTGCCAGCAGCTTACGATTTGGTACAGGCATTAATCAGCCCCAGCATTTT

D: .
size: .
J: TRBJ1-6
V: TRBV9
CDR3: CASTPEEGSSYNSPLHF
DNA: TGTGCCAGCACCCCGGAGGAGGGAAGCTCCTATAATTCACCCCTCCACTTT

D: TRBD1
size: .
J: TRBJ1-5
V: TRBV5-5
CDR3: CASSLGDADRGEPQHF
DNA: TGTGCCAGCAGCTTGGGGGATGCCGACAGGGGAGAGCCCCAGCATTTT

D: .
size: .
J: TRBJ2-7
V: TRBV6-5
CDR3: CASSYSGQGSYEQYF
DNA: TGTGCCAGCAGTTACTCTGGGCAGGGCAGCTACGAGCAGTACTTC

D: TRBD1
size: .
J: TRBJ1-4
V: TRBV6-6
CDR3: CASSYLAGGEKLFF
DNA: TGTGCCAGCAGTTACCTCGCAGGGGGGGAAAAACTGTTTTTT

D: .
size: .
J: TRBJ1-2
V: TRBV4-2
CDR3: CASSQISGRVYGYTF
DNA: TGTGCCAGCAGCCAGATAAGTGGCAGGGTTTATGGCTACACCTTC

D: .
size: once
J: TRBJ2-4
V: TRBV7-8
CDR3: CASSNWTALGAKNIQYF
DNA: TGTGCCAGCAGCAACTGGACAGCGCTGGGCGCCAAAAACATTCAGTACTTC

D: .
size: .
J: TRBJ1-2
V: TRBV7-2
CDR3: CASSPEASDYGYTF
DNA: TGTGCCAGCAGCCCTGAAGCGTCTGACTATGGCTACACCTTC

D: TRBD1
size: .
J: TRBJ1-5
V: TRBV2
CDR3: CASSTGGTGNQPQHF
DNA: TGTGCCAGCAGCACAGGGGGGACGGGCAATCAGCCCCAGCATTTT

D: .
size: once
J: TRBJ1-4
V: TRBV19
CDR3: CASKRSELSTNEKLFF
DNA: TGTGCCAGTAAGAGGTCGGAACTATCAACTAATGAAAAACTGTTTTTT

D: TRBD2
size: .
J: TRBJ2-7
V: TRBV19
CDR3: CASRISGTHEQYF
DNA: TGTGCCAGTAGGATTAGCGGGACCCACGAGCAGTACTTC

D: TRBD1
size: .
J: TRBJ1-2
V: TRBV7-9
CDR3: CASSRQGEEGYTF
DNA: TGTGCCAGCAGCCGACAGGGGGAGGAAGGCTACACCTTC

D: .
size: .
J: TRBJ1-4
V: TRBV19
CDR3: CASSPWGAGEKLFF
DNA: TGTGCCAGTAGTCCCTGGGGAGCCGGTGAAAAACTGTTTTTT

D: .
size: .
J: TRBJ2-2
V: TRBV7-3
CDR3: CASSTREAGELFF
DNA: TGTGCCAGCAGCACGCGGGAAGCCGGGGAGCTGTTTTTT

D: .
size: .
J: TRBJ1-3
V: TRBV7-6
CDR3: CASSLSQGNTIYF
DNA: TGTGCCAGCAGCTTAAGCCAGGGGAACACCATATATTTT

D: .
size: once
J: TRBJ2-7
V: TRBV27
CDR3: CASSYPGMYEQYF
DNA: TGTGCCAGCAGTTATCCGGGGATGTACGAGCAGTACTTC

D: .
size: .
J: TRBJ1-1
V: TRBV6-4
CDR3: CASSAAPGETEAFF
DNA: TGTGCCAGCAGTGCCGCTCCAGGGGAGACTGAAGCTTTCTTT

D: TRBD1
size: .
J: TRBJ1-1
V: TRBV30
CDR3: CALTGYNTEAFF
DNA: TGTGCCTTGACAGGGTACAACACTGAAGCTTTCTTT

D: .
size: .
J: TRBJ1-3
V: TRBV4-1
CDR3: CASSQPVSRAGNTIYF
DNA: TGCGCCAGCAGCCAACCGGTTTCCAGGGCTGGAAACACCATATATTTT

D: .
size: .
J: TRBJ2-5
V: TRBV5-1
CDR3: CASSPRAGAGETQYF
DNA: TGCGCCAGCAGTCCAAGGGCGGGGGCAGGAGAGACCCAGTACTTC

D: TRBD1
size: .
J: TRBJ1-1
V: TRBV2
CDR3: CASSGQGFEEAFF
DNA: TGTGCCAGCAGCGGACAGGGGTTTGAGGAAGCTTTCTTT